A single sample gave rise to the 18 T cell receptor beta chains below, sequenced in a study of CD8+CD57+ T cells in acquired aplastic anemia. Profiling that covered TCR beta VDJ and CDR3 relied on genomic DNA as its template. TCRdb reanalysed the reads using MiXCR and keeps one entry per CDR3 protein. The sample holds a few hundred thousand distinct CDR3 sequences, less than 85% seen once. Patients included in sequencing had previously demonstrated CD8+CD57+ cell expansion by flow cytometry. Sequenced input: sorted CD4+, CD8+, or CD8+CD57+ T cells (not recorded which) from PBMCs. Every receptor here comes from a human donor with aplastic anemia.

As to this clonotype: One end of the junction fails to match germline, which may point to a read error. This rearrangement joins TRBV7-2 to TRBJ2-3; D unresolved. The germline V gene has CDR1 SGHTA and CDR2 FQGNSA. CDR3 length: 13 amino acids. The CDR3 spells CASSEVLTDTQYF. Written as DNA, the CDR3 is TGCGCCAGCAGTGAAGTACTCACAGATACGCAGTATTTT.

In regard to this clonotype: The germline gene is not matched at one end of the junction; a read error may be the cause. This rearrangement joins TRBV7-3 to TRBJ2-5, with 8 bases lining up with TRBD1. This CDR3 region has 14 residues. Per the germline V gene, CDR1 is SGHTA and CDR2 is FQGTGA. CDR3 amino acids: CASSYRGEPDNEQF. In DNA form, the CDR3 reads TGTGCCAGCAGCTACAGGGGGGAGCCAGACAATGAGCAGTTC.

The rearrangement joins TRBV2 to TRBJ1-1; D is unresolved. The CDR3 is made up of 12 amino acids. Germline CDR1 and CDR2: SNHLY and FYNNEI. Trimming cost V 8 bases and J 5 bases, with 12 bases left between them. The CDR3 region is CASELGRTEAFF. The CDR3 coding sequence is TGTGCCAGCGAACTAGGAAGGACTGAAGCTTTCTTT.

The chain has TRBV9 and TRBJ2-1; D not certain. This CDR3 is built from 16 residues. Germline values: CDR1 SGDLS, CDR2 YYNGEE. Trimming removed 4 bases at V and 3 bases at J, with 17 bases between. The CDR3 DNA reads TGTGCCAGCAGCTTAAGGAAAGATACGTACTACAATGAGCAGTTCTTC. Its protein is CASSLRKDTYYNEQFF.

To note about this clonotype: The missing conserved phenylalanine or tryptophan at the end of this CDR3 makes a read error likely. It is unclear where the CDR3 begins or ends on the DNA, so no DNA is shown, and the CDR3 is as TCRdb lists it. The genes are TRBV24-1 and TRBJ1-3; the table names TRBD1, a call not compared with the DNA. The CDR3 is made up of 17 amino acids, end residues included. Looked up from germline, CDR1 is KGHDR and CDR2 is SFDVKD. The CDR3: CATSDFPGDRAVSTSYL.

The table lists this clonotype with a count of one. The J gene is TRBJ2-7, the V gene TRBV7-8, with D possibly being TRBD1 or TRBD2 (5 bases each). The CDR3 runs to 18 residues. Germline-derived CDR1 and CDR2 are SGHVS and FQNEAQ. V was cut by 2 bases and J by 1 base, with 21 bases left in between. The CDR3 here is CASSLQGDAATLSYEQYV. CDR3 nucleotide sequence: TGTGCCAGCAGCTTACAGGGAGACGCCGCTACGCTTTCCTACGAGCAGTACGTC.

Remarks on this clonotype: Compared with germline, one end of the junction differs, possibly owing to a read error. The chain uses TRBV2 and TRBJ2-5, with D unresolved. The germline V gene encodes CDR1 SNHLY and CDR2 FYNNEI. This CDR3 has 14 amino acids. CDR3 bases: TGTGCCACCACCCCCGTCTCCATCCAAGACAACGAGCAGTTC. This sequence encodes CATTPVSIQDNEQF.

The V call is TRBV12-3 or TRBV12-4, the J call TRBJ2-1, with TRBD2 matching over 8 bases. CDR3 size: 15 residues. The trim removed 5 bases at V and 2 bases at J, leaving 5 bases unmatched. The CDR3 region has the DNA TGTGCCAGCAGTCCGGGGGGGGAAACCTACAATGAGCAGTTCTTC. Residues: CASSPGGETYNEQFF.

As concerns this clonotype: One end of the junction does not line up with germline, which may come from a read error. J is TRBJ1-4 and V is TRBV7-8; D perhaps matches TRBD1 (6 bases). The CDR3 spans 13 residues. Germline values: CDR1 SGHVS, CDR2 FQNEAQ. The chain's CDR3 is CASSLRTGGTLLF. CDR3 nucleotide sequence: TGCGCCAGCAGCCTACGGACGGGTGGGACACTGCTTTTT.

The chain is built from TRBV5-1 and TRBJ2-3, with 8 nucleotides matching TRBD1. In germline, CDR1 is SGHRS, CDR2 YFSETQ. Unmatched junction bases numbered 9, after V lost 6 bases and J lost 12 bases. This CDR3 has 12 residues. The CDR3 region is CASKAGGYVQYF. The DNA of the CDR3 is TGCGCCAGCAAGGCAGGGGGCTATGTCCAGTATTTT.

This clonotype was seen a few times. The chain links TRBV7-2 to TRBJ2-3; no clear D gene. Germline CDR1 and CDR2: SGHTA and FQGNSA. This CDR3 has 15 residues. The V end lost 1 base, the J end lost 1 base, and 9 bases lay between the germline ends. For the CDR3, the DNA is TGTGCCAGCAGCTTAGATCGTGGGCGCACAGATACGCAGTATTTT. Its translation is CASSLDRGRTDTQYF. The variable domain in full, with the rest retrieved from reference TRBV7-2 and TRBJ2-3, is GAGVSQSPSNKVTEKGKDVELRCDPISGHTALYWYRQSLGQGLEFLIYFQGNSAPDKSGLPSDRFSAERTGGSVSTLTIQRTQQEDSAVYLCASSLDRGRTDTQYFGPGTRLTVL.

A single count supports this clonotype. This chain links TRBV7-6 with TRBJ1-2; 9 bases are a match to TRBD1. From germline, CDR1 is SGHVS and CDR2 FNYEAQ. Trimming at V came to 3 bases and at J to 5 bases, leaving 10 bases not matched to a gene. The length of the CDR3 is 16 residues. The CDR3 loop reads CASSLHNRGLTYGYTF. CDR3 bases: TGTGCCAGCAGCTTGCACAACAGGGGGCTCACATATGGCTACACCTTC.

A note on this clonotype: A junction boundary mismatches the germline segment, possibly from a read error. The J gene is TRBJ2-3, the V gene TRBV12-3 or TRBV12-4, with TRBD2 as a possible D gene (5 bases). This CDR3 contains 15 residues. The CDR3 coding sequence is TGTGCCAGCAGCTTAACTGTTACGAGCGGAAATACGCGGTATTTT. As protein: CASSLTVTSGNTRYF.

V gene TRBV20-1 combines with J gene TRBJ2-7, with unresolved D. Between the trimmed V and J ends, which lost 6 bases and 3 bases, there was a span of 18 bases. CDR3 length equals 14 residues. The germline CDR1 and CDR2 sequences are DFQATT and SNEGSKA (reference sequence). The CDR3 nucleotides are TGCAGTGCCAGTAGTTGGGAACGCGACTACGAGCAGTACTTC. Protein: CSASSWERDYEQYF.

The CDR3 here is CASSFPPDPTALYF. DNA of the CDR3: TGTGCCAGCAGCTTTCCGCCAGACCCGACAGCCCTTTATTTT. The genes are TRBV7-8 and TRBJ2-3; D possibly corresponds to TRBD1 (5 bases). Trimming took off 3 bases at V and 15 bases at J, with 22 bases between the two ends. Germline values: CDR1 SGHVS, CDR2 FQNEAQ. The CDR3 is 14 residues long. The variable domain in full, with the rest retrieved from reference TRBV7-8 and TRBJ2-3, is GAGVSQSPRYKVAKRGQDVALRCDPISGHVSLFWYQQALGQGPEFLTYFQNEAQLDKSGLPSDRFFAERPEGSVSTLKIQRTQQEDSAVYLCASSFPPDPTALYFGPGTRLTVL.

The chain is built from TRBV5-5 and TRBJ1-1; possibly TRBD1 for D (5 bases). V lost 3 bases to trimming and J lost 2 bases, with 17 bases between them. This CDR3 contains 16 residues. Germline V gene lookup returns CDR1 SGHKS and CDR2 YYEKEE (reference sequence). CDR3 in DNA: TGTGCCAGCAGCTCCGCACAGGTCCCGGCCAACACTGAAGCTTTCTTT. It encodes CASSSAQVPANTEAFF. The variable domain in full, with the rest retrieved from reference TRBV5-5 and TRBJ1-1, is DAGVTQSPTHLIKTRGQQVTLRCSPISGHKSVSWYQQVLGQGPQFIFQYYEKEERGRGNFPDRFSARQFPNYSSELNVNALLLGDSALYLCASSSAQVPANTEAFFGQGTRLTVV.

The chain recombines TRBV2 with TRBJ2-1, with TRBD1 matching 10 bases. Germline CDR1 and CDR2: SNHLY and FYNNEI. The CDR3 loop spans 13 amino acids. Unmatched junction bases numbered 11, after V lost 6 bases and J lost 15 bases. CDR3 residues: CASRGQGSGARFF. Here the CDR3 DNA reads TGTGCCAGCAGGGGACAGGGGTCAGGCGCGCGGTTCTTC.

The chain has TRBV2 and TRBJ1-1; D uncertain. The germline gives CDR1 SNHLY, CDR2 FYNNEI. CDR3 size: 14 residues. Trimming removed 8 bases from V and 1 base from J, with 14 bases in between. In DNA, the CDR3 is TGTGCCAGCGTAAAGGTGGCAGGGAACACTGAAGCTTTCTTT. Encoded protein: CASVKVAGNTEAFF.